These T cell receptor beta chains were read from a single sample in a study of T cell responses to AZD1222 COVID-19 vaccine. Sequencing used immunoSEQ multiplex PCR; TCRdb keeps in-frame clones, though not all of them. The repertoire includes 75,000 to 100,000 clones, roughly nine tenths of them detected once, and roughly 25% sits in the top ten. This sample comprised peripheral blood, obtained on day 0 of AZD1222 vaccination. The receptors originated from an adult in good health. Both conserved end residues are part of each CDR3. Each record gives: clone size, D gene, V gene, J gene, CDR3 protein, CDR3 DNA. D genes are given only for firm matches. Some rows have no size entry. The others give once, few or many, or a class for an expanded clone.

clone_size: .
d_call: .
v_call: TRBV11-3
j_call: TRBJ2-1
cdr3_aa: CASSLDLFNEQFF
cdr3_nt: TGTGCCAGCAGCTTAGATTTGTTCAATGAGCAGTTCTTC

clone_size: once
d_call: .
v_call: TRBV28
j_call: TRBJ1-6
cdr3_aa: CASSLQSNSPLHF
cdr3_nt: TGTGCCAGCAGTTTACAGAGTAATTCACCCCTCCACTTT

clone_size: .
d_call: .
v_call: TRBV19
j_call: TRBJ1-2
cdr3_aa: CASSIFGGGYTF
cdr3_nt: TGTGCCAGTAGTATATTCGGAGGAGGCTACACCTTC

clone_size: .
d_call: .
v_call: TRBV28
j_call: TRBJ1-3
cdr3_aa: CASSFGTISGNTIYF
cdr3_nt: TGTGCCAGCAGTTTCGGGACAATCTCTGGAAACACCATATATTTT

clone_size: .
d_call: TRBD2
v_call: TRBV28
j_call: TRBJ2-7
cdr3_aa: CASSLFEAGVSSEQYF
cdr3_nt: TGTGCCAGCAGTTTATTTGAGGCGGGAGTGAGTAGCGAGCAGTACTTC

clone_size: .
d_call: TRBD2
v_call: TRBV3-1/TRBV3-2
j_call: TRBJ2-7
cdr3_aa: CASRLAGYGEQYF
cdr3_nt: TGTGCCAGCAGGCTAGCGGGATACGGGGAGCAGTACTTC

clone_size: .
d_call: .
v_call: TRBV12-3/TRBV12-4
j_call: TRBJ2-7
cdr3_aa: CASTPFGSYEQYF
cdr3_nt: TGTGCCAGCACTCCCTTTGGGTCCTACGAGCAGTACTTC

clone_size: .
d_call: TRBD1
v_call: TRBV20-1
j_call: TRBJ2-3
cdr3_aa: CSASWAERGPDTQYF
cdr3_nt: TGCAGTGCTAGTTGGGCCGAAAGGGGGCCAGATACGCAGTATTTT

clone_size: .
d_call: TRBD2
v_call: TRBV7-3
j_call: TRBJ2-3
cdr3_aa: CASSDSGSADTQYF
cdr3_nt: TGTGCCAGCAGCGATAGCGGGAGTGCAGATACGCAGTATTTT

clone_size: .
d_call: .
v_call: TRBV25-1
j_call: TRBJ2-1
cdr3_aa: CASSALRGRSYQFF
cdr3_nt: TGTGCCAGCAGTGCCCTCCGGGGGAGGTCTTATCAGTTCTTC

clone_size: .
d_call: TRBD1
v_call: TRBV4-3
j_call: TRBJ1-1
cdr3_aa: CASSPRTGGDTEAFF
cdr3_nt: TGCGCCAGCAGCCCCCGGACAGGGGGGGACACTGAAGCTTTCTTT

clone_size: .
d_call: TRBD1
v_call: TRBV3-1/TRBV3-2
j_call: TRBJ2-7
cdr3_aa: CASSQGGTGNEQYF
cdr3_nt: TGTGCCAGCAGCCAAGGCGGGACAGGGAACGAGCAGTACTTC

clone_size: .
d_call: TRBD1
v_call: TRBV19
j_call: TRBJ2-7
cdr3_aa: CASRTSGQAIYEQYF
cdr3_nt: TGTGCCAGTAGGACATCGGGACAGGCAATCTACGAGCAGTACTTC

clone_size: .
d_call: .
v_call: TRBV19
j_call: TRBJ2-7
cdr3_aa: CASSFDSRVSYEQYF
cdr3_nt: TGTGCCAGTAGTTTTGACAGTCGAGTCTCCTACGAGCAGTACTTC

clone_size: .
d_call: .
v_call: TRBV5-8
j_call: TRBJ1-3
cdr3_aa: CASSLGLGGSSGNTIYF
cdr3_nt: TGTGCCAGCAGCTTGGGGTTGGGCGGTAGCTCTGGAAACACCATATATTTT

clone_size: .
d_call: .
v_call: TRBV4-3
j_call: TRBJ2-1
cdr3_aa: CASSQELAGEQFF
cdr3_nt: TGCGCCAGCAGCCAAGAACTAGCAGGCGAGCAGTTCTTC

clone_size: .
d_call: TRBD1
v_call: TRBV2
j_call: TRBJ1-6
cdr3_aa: CASSGTGGNSPLHF
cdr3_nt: TGTGCCAGCAGCGGGACAGGGGGGAATTCACCCCTCCACTTT

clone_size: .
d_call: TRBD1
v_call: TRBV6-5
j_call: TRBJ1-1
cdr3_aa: CASSLDRVRTEAFF
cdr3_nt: TGTGCCAGCAGCCTGGACAGGGTGCGGACTGAAGCTTTCTTT

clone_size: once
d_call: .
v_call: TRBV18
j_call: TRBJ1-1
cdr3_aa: CASSPSRLEAFF
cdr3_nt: TGTGCCAGCTCACCGTCGCGTCTTGAAGCTTTCTTT

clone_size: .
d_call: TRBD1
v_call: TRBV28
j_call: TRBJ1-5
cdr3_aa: CASTGQGNQPQHF
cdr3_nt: TGTGCCAGCACAGGACAGGGCAATCAGCCCCAGCATTTT

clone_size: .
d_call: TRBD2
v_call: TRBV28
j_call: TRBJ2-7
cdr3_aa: CASSLAGGVAGVRRYEQYF
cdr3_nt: TGTGCCAGCAGTTTAGCCGGGGGGGTAGCGGGAGTAAGGAGGTACGAGCAGTACTTC

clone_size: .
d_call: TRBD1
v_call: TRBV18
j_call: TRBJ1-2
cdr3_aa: CASSPPGQKKDGYTF
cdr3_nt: TGTGCCAGCTCACCACCGGGACAGAAGAAGGATGGCTACACCTTC

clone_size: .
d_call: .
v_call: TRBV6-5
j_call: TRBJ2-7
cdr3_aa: CASSYRDPLFTNEQYF
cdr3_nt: TGTGCCAGCAGTTATAGGGACCCCCTCTTTACAAACGAGCAGTACTTC

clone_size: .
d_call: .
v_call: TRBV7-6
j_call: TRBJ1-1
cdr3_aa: CASSFIAGTLENTEAFF
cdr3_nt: TGTGCCAGCAGCTTTATCGCTGGGACACTCGAGAACACTGAAGCTTTCTTT

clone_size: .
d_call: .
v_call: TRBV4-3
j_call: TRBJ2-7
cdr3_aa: CASSQDASTSYEQYF
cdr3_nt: TGCGCCAGCAGCCAAGATGCTAGCACCTCCTACGAGCAGTACTTC

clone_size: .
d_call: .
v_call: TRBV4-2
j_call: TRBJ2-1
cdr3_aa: CASSQDESGGYNEQFF
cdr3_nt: TGTGCCAGCAGCCAAGATGAGAGCGGAGGTTACAATGAGCAGTTCTTC

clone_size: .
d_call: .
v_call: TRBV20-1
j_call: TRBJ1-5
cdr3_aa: CSASGDQPQHF
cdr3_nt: TGCAGTGCTAGTGGGGATCAGCCCCAGCATTTT

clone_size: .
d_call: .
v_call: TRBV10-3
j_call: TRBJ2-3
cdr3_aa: CAIRSGDGSDTQYF
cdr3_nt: TGTGCCATCAGATCGGGAGACGGGTCAGATACGCAGTATTTT

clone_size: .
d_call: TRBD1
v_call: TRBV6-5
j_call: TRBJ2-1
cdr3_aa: CASSWDRNNEQFF
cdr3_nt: TGTGCCAGCAGTTGGGACAGAAACAATGAGCAGTTCTTC

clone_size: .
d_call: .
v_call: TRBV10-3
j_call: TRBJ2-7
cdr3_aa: CAISESNSDEQYF
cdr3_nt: TGTGCCATCAGTGAGTCGAATTCAGACGAGCAGTACTTC

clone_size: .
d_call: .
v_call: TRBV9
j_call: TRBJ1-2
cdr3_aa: CASSDQWGESHYGHTF
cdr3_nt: TGTGCCAGCAGCGACCAATGGGGGGAGTCTCACTATGGCCACACCTTC